One and the same sample provided the 15 T cell receptor beta chains below, sequenced in a study of blood T cell repertoires in COVID-19. Using immunoSEQ multiplex PCR, the repertoire was profiled, and TCRdb retains in-frame clones only, with some absent. The sample lists fewer than 250,000 clones, around four fifths occurring once. The sample taken for sequencing was peripheral blood. The receptors shown here come from an older woman with active or convalescent COVID-19.

The chain employs TRBV7-8 and TRBJ1-2; no clear D. Germline CDR1 is SGHVS and CDR2 is FQNEAQ. CDR3 size: 15 residues. Trimming shortened V by 1 base and J by 1 base, and 10 bases separated the two germline ends. As DNA, the CDR3 is TGTGCCAGCAGCTTAGTAGCCGGAGATAACTATGGCTACACCTTC. Encoded protein: CASSLVAGDNYGYTF.

The chain is built from TRBV2 and TRBJ2-1; TRBD2 agrees at 7 bases. The V and J ends lost 6 bases and 4 bases, in that order; junction bases with no gene match: 6. Germline CDR1 reads SNHLY; CDR2 reads FYNNEI. The CDR3 loop spans 14 amino acids. This chain's CDR3 is CASRTGTKYNEQFF. The CDR3 nucleotides are TGTGCCAGCAGGACCGGGACTAAGTACAATGAGCAGTTCTTC.

This clone turned up a few times. Within the sample, other DNA sequences also encode this same CDR3. The rearrangement uses TRBV2 and TRBJ1-2; TRBD1 aligns across 11 bases. The junction had 5 bases not matched to a gene; V was cut back by 6 bases and J by 2 bases. Germline loops: CDR1 SNHLY, CDR2 FYNNEI. This CDR3 region has 15 residues. The CDR3 nucleotides are TGTGCCAGCAGCCTGGACAGGGGGCTCAACTATGGCTACACCTTC. Its protein product is CASSLDRGLNYGYTF.

This sequence joins TRBV10-2 and TRBJ2-2, with D perhaps matching TRBD1 (7 bases). This CDR3 is 16 amino acids long. V was shortened by 0 bases and J by 4 bases, with 12 bases between the two germline ends. The V gene's germline CDR1 is WSHSY and CDR2 SAAADI. The CDR3 loop is CASSESGGGLTGELFF. The CDR3 bases are TGCGCCAGCAGTGAGTCCGGAGGGGGCCTCACCGGGGAGCTGTTTTTT.

This chain connects TRBV29-1 to TRBJ2-1; 8 bases line up with TRBD2. V lost 5 bases to trimming and J lost 4 bases; unmatched junction nucleotides: 7. The germline V gene encodes CDR1 SQVTM and CDR2 ANQGSEA. The CDR3 has 14 residues. The CDR3 here is CSVSPTSGYNEQFF. The CDR3 region has the DNA TGCAGCGTTTCTCCAACTAGCGGATACAATGAGCAGTTCTTC.

The chain carries TRBV15 and TRBJ2-3; 8 nucleotides match TRBD2. Germline CDR1 LNHNV, CDR2 YYDKDF (reference sequence). The CDR3 sequence is 16 residues long. V shed 5 bases and J 3 bases; nucleotides not matched to a gene: 10. CDR3 coding DNA: TGTGCCACCAGCCCTGGGACGGGGGGGCAGACAGATACGCAGTATTTT. As protein: CATSPGTGGQTDTQYF.

The chain joins TRBV18 to TRBJ2-3, with 9 bases that match TRBD1. The CDR3 length is 15 residues. The junction had 8 bases not matched to a gene; V was cut back by 4 bases and J by 6 bases. CDR1 KGHSH and CDR2 LQKENI come from the germline V gene. Here the CDR3 DNA reads TGTGCCAGCTCACGTCCCGGGACAGGGTCTGATACGCAGTATTTT. Translated: CASSRPGTGSDTQYF.

The V gene is TRBV27, the J gene TRBJ1-2, with a weak D call TRBD1 (6 bases). The CDR3 is 15 residues long. From germline, CDR1 is MNHEY and CDR2 SMNVEV (reference sequence). Trimming cost V 0 bases and J 4 bases, with 12 bases left between them. The CDR3 region has the DNA TGTGCCAGCAGTTTATCGCGGGGGGGCGTCTATGGCTACACCTTC. Residues: CASSLSRGGVYGYTF.

This clone has just one count. The chain uses TRBV30 and TRBJ2-1, with 9 bases lining up with TRBD1. Germline CDR1 reads GTSNPN; CDR2 reads SVGIG (reference sequence). The CDR3 extends over 18 amino acids. V dropped 3 bases and J dropped 0; count of bases not matched to a gene: 12. The CDR3: CAWSGTGPTTSSYNEQFF. The CDR3 DNA follows: TGTGCCTGGAGCGGGACAGGGCCTACAACAAGCTCCTACAATGAGCAGTTCTTC.

CDR3 sequence: CSVQAGGSSSTDTQYF. The CDR3 DNA is TGCAGCGTTCAAGCGGGAGGATCATCTAGCACAGATACGCAGTATTTT. This rearrangement joins TRBV29-1 to TRBJ2-3; 9 nucleotides match TRBD2. The CDR3 contains 16 residues. V dropped 5 bases and J dropped 0; count of bases not matched to a gene: 9. The germline gives CDR1 SQVTM, CDR2 ANQGSEA.

The chain is built from TRBV6-6 and TRBJ1-3, with 7 bases that match TRBD1. V was clipped by 2 bases and J by 0 bases; unmatched bases: 1. Looked up from germline, CDR1 is MNHNY and CDR2 is SVGAGI (reference sequence). This CDR3 has 15 residues. The CDR3 reads CASSYGDSSGNTIYF. The CDR3 DNA sequence: TGTGCCAGCAGTTACGGGGACAGCTCTGGAAACACCATATATTTT.

CDR3 protein: CASSRRELTDTQYF. The CDR3, as DNA: TGTGCCAGTAGTCGGCGGGAGCTCACAGATACGCAGTATTTT. The V gene is TRBV19, the J gene TRBJ2-3, with 7 bases matching TRBD2. Trimming cost V 5 bases and J 2 bases; bases outside gene matches: 4. The length of the CDR3 is 14 residues. Germline V gives CDR1 LNHDA, CDR2 SQIVND (reference sequence).

V and J are TRBV28 and TRBJ2-7; D possibly corresponds to TRBD2 (7 bases). V was trimmed by 5 bases and J by 1 base, leaving 15 bases between them. The V gene's germline CDR1 is MDHEN and CDR2 SYDVKM. There are 15 residues in the CDR3. CDR3 DNA sequence: TGTGCCAGCAGTCCCCGGGGGGCAGCATCCTACGAGCAGTACGTC. Its translation: CASSPRGAASYEQYV.

The V gene is TRBV27, the J gene TRBJ1-2, with D perhaps matching TRBD1 (6 bases). Per germline, CDR1 MNHEY and CDR2 SMNVEV (reference sequence). The CDR3 has 15 residues. V shed 0 bases and J shed 7 bases, with 15 bases lying between them. The DNA for the CDR3 is TGTGCCAGCAGTTTATCGGGCAGGGGCTCGGGTGGCTACACCTTC. Residues: CASSLSGRGSGGYTF.

This rearrangement joins TRBV6-5 to TRBJ2-3, with 7 bases fitting TRBD2. Germline V gene sequence: CDR1 MNHEY, CDR2 SVGAGI. The CDR3 length is 14 residues. The junction had 4 bases not matched to a gene; V was cut back by 6 bases and J by 1 base. Here the CDR3 reads CASSGGMGTDTQYF. The CDR3 nucleotides are TGTGCCAGCAGCGGGGGGATGGGCACAGATACGCAGTATTTT.